The rows below give T cell receptor beta chains drawn from one sample of a study of T-cell reconstitution after alpha-beta-depleted transplantation in children. TCRdb fed the PCR reads into MiXCR, producing one record per CDR3 protein. The table shows roughly 590,000 distinct CDR3 sequences, with around 17% occurring only once. This specimen consisted of PBMCs from the stem cell graft donor, obtained from the stem cell graft. These TCRs come from a human donor who donated a stem cell graft to a child with acute myeloid leukemia. The CDR3 runs from the conserved cysteine through the conserved F or W. Each record gives: clone size, J gene, V gene, D gene, CDR3 protein, CDR3 DNA. The D gene is left open where the match is weak. Clone size is stated in some rows and not others, as once, few, many or a class when expanded.

clone_size: .
j_call: TRBJ2-7
v_call: TRBV6-1
d_call: .
cdr3_aa: CAIGGPRGVYEQYF
cdr3_nt: TGTGCCATTGGAGGGCCCAGGGGGGTCTACGAGCAGTACTTC

clone_size: many
j_call: TRBJ1-2
v_call: TRBV29-1
d_call: TRBD1
cdr3_aa: CSVDRGEYGYTF
cdr3_nt: TGCAGCGTTGACAGGGGGGAATATGGCTACACCTTC

clone_size: few
j_call: TRBJ1-2
v_call: TRBV7-2
d_call: .
cdr3_aa: CASSLAPGGINYGYTF
cdr3_nt: TGTGCCAGCAGCTTAGCCCCCGGCGGGATCAACTATGGCTACACCTTC

clone_size: .
j_call: TRBJ2-2
v_call: TRBV11-2
d_call: TRBD2
cdr3_aa: CASSYGTSTGELFF
cdr3_nt: TGTGCCAGCAGTTACGGGACTAGCACCGGGGAGCTGTTTTTT

clone_size: .
j_call: TRBJ2-5
v_call: TRBV20-1
d_call: .
cdr3_aa: CSARKDRQQETQYF
cdr3_nt: TGCAGTGCTAGGAAAGACAGACAGCAAGAGACCCAGTACTTC

clone_size: few
j_call: TRBJ2-1
v_call: TRBV20-1
d_call: TRBD2
cdr3_aa: CSARDASGYNEQFF
cdr3_nt: TGCAGTGCTAGAGATGCTAGCGGATACAATGAGCAGTTCTTC

clone_size: .
j_call: TRBJ2-2
v_call: TRBV5-1
d_call: .
cdr3_aa: CASSFEATGELFF
cdr3_nt: TGCGCCAGCAGCTTTGAGGCGACCGGGGAGCTGTTTTTT

clone_size: many
j_call: TRBJ2-1
v_call: TRBV6-5
d_call: .
cdr3_aa: CASSLLGIGWDNEQFF
cdr3_nt: TGTGCCAGCAGCTTATTAGGAATCGGTTGGGACAATGAGCAGTTCTTC

clone_size: .
j_call: TRBJ2-1
v_call: TRBV20-1
d_call: .
cdr3_aa: CSASYGQEQFF
cdr3_nt: TGCAGTGCTAGTTACGGACAAGAGCAGTTCTTC

clone_size: few
j_call: TRBJ1-6
v_call: TRBV12-3/TRBV12-4
d_call: TRBD1
cdr3_aa: CASTRTGEGPNSPLHF
cdr3_nt: TGTGCCAGCACCCGGACAGGGGAGGGTCCCAATTCACCCCTCCACTTT

clone_size: .
j_call: TRBJ2-2
v_call: TRBV12-3/TRBV12-4
d_call: .
cdr3_aa: CASSFGSAGELFF
cdr3_nt: TGTGCCAGCAGTTTCGGGAGCGCCGGGGAGCTGTTTTTT

clone_size: few
j_call: TRBJ1-1
v_call: TRBV7-6
d_call: TRBD1
cdr3_aa: CASSLQGAQNTEAFF
cdr3_nt: TGTGCCAGCAGCTTACAGGGGGCGCAGAACACTGAAGCTTTCTTT

clone_size: many
j_call: TRBJ1-1
v_call: TRBV7-9
d_call: TRBD1
cdr3_aa: CASSLIEGANEAFF
cdr3_nt: TGTGCCAGCAGCTTAATCGAGGGGGCGAATGAAGCTTTCTTT

clone_size: many
j_call: TRBJ2-3
v_call: TRBV20-1
d_call: .
cdr3_aa: CSAPGVLTDTQYF
cdr3_nt: TGCAGTGCTCCAGGGGTGTTAACAGATACGCAGTATTTT

clone_size: many
j_call: TRBJ1-6
v_call: TRBV20-1
d_call: .
cdr3_aa: CSARDRRGSYNSPLHF
cdr3_nt: TGCAGTGCTAGAGATCGCAGGGGCAGCTATAATTCACCCCTCCACTTT

clone_size: many
j_call: TRBJ1-4
v_call: TRBV12-3/TRBV12-4
d_call: .
cdr3_aa: CASGFGLEKLFF
cdr3_nt: TGTGCCAGCGGGTTCGGGCTTGAAAAACTGTTTTTT

clone_size: many
j_call: TRBJ2-2
v_call: TRBV27
d_call: .
cdr3_aa: CASRTGSAGELFF
cdr3_nt: TGTGCCAGCAGGACCGGATCGGCCGGGGAGCTGTTTTTT

clone_size: few
j_call: TRBJ2-7
v_call: TRBV7-9
d_call: TRBD2
cdr3_aa: CASSYPPSGGNSYEQYF
cdr3_nt: TGTGCCAGCAGCTATCCCCCAAGCGGGGGCAACTCCTACGAGCAGTACTTC

clone_size: once
j_call: TRBJ2-1
v_call: TRBV28
d_call: .
cdr3_aa: CASSPKGGDEQFF
cdr3_nt: TGTGCCAGCAGTCCAAAGGGGGGTGATGAGCAGTTCTTC

clone_size: many
j_call: TRBJ2-5
v_call: TRBV7-9
d_call: .
cdr3_aa: CASSPGRGQETQYF
cdr3_nt: TGTGCCAGCAGCCCAGGACGGGGCCAAGAGACCCAGTACTTC

clone_size: few
j_call: TRBJ1-2
v_call: TRBV7-9
d_call: TRBD1
cdr3_aa: CASSFEPGQGNYGYTF
cdr3_nt: TGTGCCAGCAGCTTCGAACCGGGACAGGGAAACTATGGCTACACCTTC

clone_size: .
j_call: TRBJ2-5
v_call: TRBV7-7
d_call: .
cdr3_aa: CASSSQGPETQYF
cdr3_nt: TGTGCCAGCAGCTCGCAGGGCCCAGAGACCCAGTACTTC

clone_size: few
j_call: TRBJ2-1
v_call: TRBV29-1
d_call: TRBD1
cdr3_aa: CSERQGITNEQFF
cdr3_nt: TGCAGCGAACGACAGGGGATAACGAATGAGCAGTTCTTC

clone_size: many
j_call: TRBJ2-5
v_call: TRBV29-1
d_call: TRBD1
cdr3_aa: CSARTGPETQYF
cdr3_nt: TGCAGCGCCCGGACAGGGCCAGAGACCCAGTACTTC

clone_size: .
j_call: TRBJ1-5
v_call: TRBV2
d_call: TRBD1
cdr3_aa: CASSEAGTANQPQHF
cdr3_nt: TGTGCCAGCAGTGAGGCCGGGACAGCAAATCAGCCCCAGCATTTT

clone_size: few
j_call: TRBJ2-1
v_call: TRBV18
d_call: TRBD1
cdr3_aa: CASRGQGLSYNEQFF
cdr3_nt: TGTGCCAGCCGTGGACAGGGGCTATCCTACAATGAGCAGTTCTTC

clone_size: many
j_call: TRBJ2-1
v_call: TRBV20-1
d_call: .
cdr3_aa: CSASPGGRVEQFF
cdr3_nt: TGCAGTGCTAGTCCGGGGGGCCGCGTTGAGCAGTTCTTC

clone_size: .
j_call: TRBJ1-1
v_call: TRBV12-3/TRBV12-4
d_call: .
cdr3_aa: CASILLQRGASDTEAFF
cdr3_nt: TGTGCCAGCATTCTCCTGCAGAGGGGGGCTAGTGACACTGAAGCTTTCTTT

clone_size: many
j_call: TRBJ2-3
v_call: TRBV12-3/TRBV12-4
d_call: TRBD2
cdr3_aa: CASSVTSGGAHQYF
cdr3_nt: TGTGCCAGCAGCGTGACTAGCGGGGGGGCCCACCAGTATTTT

clone_size: .
j_call: TRBJ1-5
v_call: TRBV28
d_call: .
cdr3_aa: CASSLLRRTLERPQHF
cdr3_nt: TGTGCCAGCAGTTTATTGAGACGGACCTTGGAGCGGCCCCAGCATTTT

clone_size: .
j_call: TRBJ1-1
v_call: TRBV24-1
d_call: .
cdr3_aa: CATSRPQGNTEAFF
cdr3_nt: TGTGCCACCAGCCGACCACAGGGGAACACTGAAGCTTTCTTT

clone_size: few
j_call: TRBJ1-2
v_call: TRBV29-1
d_call: .
cdr3_aa: CSAETWADSNYGYTF
cdr3_nt: TGCAGCGCTGAAACCTGGGCCGACAGCAACTATGGCTACACCTTC

clone_size: .
j_call: TRBJ1-1
v_call: TRBV20-1
d_call: .
cdr3_aa: CSARVLGTNTEAFF
cdr3_nt: TGCAGTGCTAGAGTACTGGGCACGAACACTGAAGCTTTCTTT

clone_size: many
j_call: TRBJ2-3
v_call: TRBV20-1
d_call: .
cdr3_aa: CSARDVGRDSRTDTQYF
cdr3_nt: TGCAGTGCTAGAGACGTGGGGCGGGACAGCCGCACAGATACGCAGTATTTT

clone_size: many
j_call: TRBJ2-3
v_call: TRBV7-6
d_call: TRBD1
cdr3_aa: CASSMTGIDTQYF
cdr3_nt: TGTGCCAGCAGCATGACAGGGATAGATACGCAGTATTTT

clone_size: few
j_call: TRBJ1-1
v_call: TRBV6-5
d_call: .
cdr3_aa: CASSYSRHQDEAFF
cdr3_nt: TGTGCCAGCAGTTACTCTCGACACCAGGATGAAGCTTTCTTT

clone_size: many
j_call: TRBJ2-1
v_call: TRBV20-1
d_call: .
cdr3_aa: CSASVHTSSYNEQFF
cdr3_nt: TGCAGTGCTAGCGTACACACGAGCTCCTACAATGAGCAGTTCTTC

clone_size: many
j_call: TRBJ1-4
v_call: TRBV20-1
d_call: .
cdr3_aa: CSARGDGEKLFF
cdr3_nt: TGCAGTGCTAGAGGGGACGGGGAAAAACTGTTTTTT

clone_size: many
j_call: TRBJ1-1
v_call: TRBV20-1
d_call: .
cdr3_aa: CSASSAGALNTEAFF
cdr3_nt: TGCAGTGCTAGTAGTGCGGGGGCCCTGAACACTGAAGCTTTCTTT

clone_size: .
j_call: TRBJ2-3
v_call: TRBV20-1
d_call: TRBD2
cdr3_aa: CSARDPAGGPDTQYF
cdr3_nt: TGCAGTGCTAGAGATCCGGCGGGGGGGCCAGATACGCAGTATTTT

clone_size: .
j_call: TRBJ2-3
v_call: TRBV27
d_call: TRBD1
cdr3_aa: CASSLYRGDTQYF
cdr3_nt: TGTGCCAGCAGTCTTTACAGGGGAGATACGCAGTATTTT

clone_size: many
j_call: TRBJ1-2
v_call: TRBV20-1
d_call: .
cdr3_aa: CSARDGKTDYGYTF
cdr3_nt: TGCAGTGCTAGAGATGGGAAGACAGACTATGGCTACACCTTC

clone_size: many
j_call: TRBJ2-7
v_call: TRBV4-3
d_call: .
cdr3_aa: CASSWDTSYEQYF
cdr3_nt: TGCGCCAGCAGCTGGGACACTTCCTACGAGCAGTACTTC

clone_size: .
j_call: TRBJ2-5
v_call: TRBV20-1
d_call: TRBD1
cdr3_aa: CSAPGQGAFQTQYF
cdr3_nt: TGCAGTGCTCCGGGACAGGGGGCTTTTCAGACCCAGTACTTC

clone_size: .
j_call: TRBJ1-4
v_call: TRBV6-1
d_call: .
cdr3_aa: CASRQRGGTNEKLFF
cdr3_nt: TGTGCCAGCAGGCAAAGGGGGGGTACTAATGAAAAACTGTTTTTT

clone_size: many
j_call: TRBJ2-3
v_call: TRBV12-3/TRBV12-4
d_call: .
cdr3_aa: CASRVTDTQYF
cdr3_nt: TGTGCCAGCAGAGTCACAGATACGCAGTATTTT

clone_size: many
j_call: TRBJ2-3
v_call: TRBV20-1
d_call: .
cdr3_aa: CSANARGSTDTQYF
cdr3_nt: TGCAGTGCGAACGCGAGAGGGAGCACAGATACGCAGTATTTT

clone_size: many
j_call: TRBJ2-1
v_call: TRBV20-1
d_call: .
cdr3_aa: CSARDLQTGRDNEQFF
cdr3_nt: TGCAGTGCTAGAGATCTGCAGACAGGCAGGGACAATGAGCAGTTCTTC

clone_size: many
j_call: TRBJ2-1
v_call: TRBV5-1
d_call: .
cdr3_aa: CASSLGSGIYNEQFF
cdr3_nt: TGCGCCAGCAGCTTGGGGTCGGGAATATACAATGAGCAGTTCTTC

clone_size: .
j_call: TRBJ2-2
v_call: TRBV11-2
d_call: .
cdr3_aa: CASSFLESGELFF
cdr3_nt: TGTGCCAGCAGCTTCCTAGAATCCGGGGAGCTGTTTTTT

clone_size: many
j_call: TRBJ2-7
v_call: TRBV6-1
d_call: .
cdr3_aa: CASRFDSDDLSYEQYF
cdr3_nt: TGTGCCAGCAGATTTGACAGTGACGACCTCTCCTACGAGCAGTACTTC

clone_size: .
j_call: TRBJ2-5
v_call: TRBV6-5
d_call: TRBD1
cdr3_aa: CASSYSYDRVRETQYF
cdr3_nt: TGTGCCAGCAGTTACTCTTACGACAGGGTGAGAGAGACCCAGTACTTC

clone_size: many
j_call: TRBJ1-2
v_call: TRBV29-1
d_call: TRBD1
cdr3_aa: CSIPPGGDGYTF
cdr3_nt: TGCAGCATCCCGCCAGGGGGTGACGGCTACACCTTC

clone_size: .
j_call: TRBJ2-7
v_call: TRBV4-3
d_call: TRBD1
cdr3_aa: CASSQDRQGVVYEQYF
cdr3_nt: TGCGCCAGCAGCCAAGATAGGCAGGGGGTAGTATACGAGCAGTACTTC

clone_size: .
j_call: TRBJ1-6
v_call: TRBV19
d_call: .
cdr3_aa: CASTIQGGRSPLHF
cdr3_nt: TGTGCCAGTACCATCCAGGGAGGGCGATCACCCCTCCACTTT